The T cell receptor (beta chain) under discussion was sequenced for a study of shared clonotypes between healthy human individuals. At the level of the study: For every donor, three CD4 naive, three CD4 memory, two CD8 naive and one CD8 memory plates were used.

The CDR3 covers 16 residues. Trimming removed 2 bases at V and 0 bases at J, with 11 bases between. CDR1 is MNHEY and CDR2 is SVGAGI in the germline V gene. Overall study findings and caveats: Naive subsets generally exceeded memory subsets in estimated richness.

The material for each subset, its genomic DNA, was split evenly across several immunoSEQ plates. Generated by immunoSEQ multiplex PCR, the TCRdb table keeps only in-frame clones and is missing some. In the table there are 2 million or so clones, around 96% of which are singletons. Naive CD8 populations comprised CD45RO-negative cells positively selected for CCR7, excluding terminally differentiated effector memory CD45RA+ cells. Nashville, Tennessee was home to all donors, each a Caucasian adult. A word on this clone: Antigen unknown.

The genes are TRBV6-5 and TRBJ2-1; D gene ambiguous. The receptor was derived from a man between 18 and 35 years old in good health. Source material: naive CD8+ T cells sorted from blood. In nucleotides, the CDR3 is TGTGCCAGCAGTTACAACGGGCCCAACTCCTACAATGAGCAGTTCTTC. Its translation: CASSYNGPNSYNEQFF.